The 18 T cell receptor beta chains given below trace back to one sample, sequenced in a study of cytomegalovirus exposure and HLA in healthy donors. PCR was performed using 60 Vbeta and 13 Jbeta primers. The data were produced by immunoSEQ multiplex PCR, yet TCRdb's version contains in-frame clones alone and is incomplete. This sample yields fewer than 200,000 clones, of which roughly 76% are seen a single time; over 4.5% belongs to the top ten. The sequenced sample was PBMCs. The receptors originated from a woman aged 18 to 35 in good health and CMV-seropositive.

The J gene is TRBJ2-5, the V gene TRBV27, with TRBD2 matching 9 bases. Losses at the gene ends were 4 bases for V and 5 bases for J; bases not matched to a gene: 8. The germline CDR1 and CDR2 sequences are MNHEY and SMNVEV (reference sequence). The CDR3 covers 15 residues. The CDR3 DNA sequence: TGTGCCAGCAGTTCGGGGACTAGCACTTGGGAGACCCAGTACTTC. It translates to CASSSGTSTWETQYF.

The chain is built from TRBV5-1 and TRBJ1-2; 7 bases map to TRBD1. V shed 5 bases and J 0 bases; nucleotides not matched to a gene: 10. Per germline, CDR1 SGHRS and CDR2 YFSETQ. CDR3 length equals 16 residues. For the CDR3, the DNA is TGCGCCAGCAGTTCAGGACAGGCTTCTGCTAACTATGGCTACACCTTC. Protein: CASSSGQASANYGYTF.

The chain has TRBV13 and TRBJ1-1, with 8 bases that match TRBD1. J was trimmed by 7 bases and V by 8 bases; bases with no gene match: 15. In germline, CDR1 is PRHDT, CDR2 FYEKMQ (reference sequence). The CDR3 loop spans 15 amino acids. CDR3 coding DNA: TGTGCCAGCTCGTTGGGTGGGACAGGCGACTTTGAAGCTTTCTTT. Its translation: CASSLGGTGDFEAFF. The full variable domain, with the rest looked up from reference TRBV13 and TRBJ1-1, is AAGVIQSPRHLIKEKRETATLKCYPIPRHDTVYWYQQGPGQDPQFLISFYEKMQSDKGSIPDRFSAQQFSDYHSELNMSSLELGDSALYFCASSLGGTGDFEAFFGQGTRLTVV.

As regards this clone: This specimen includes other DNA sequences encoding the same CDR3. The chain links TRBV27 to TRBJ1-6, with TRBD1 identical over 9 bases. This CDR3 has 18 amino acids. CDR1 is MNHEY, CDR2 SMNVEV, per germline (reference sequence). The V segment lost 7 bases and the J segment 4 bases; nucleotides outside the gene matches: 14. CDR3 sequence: CASNPAIGTGSYNSPLHF. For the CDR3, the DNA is TGTGCCAGCAATCCAGCAATCGGGACAGGGTCGTATAATTCACCCCTCCACTTT.

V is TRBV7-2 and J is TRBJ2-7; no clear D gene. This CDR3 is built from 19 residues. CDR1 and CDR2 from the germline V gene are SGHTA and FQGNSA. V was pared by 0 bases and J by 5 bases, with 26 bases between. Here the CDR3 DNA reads TGTGCCAGCAGCTTAGCACTGAGGTCTGAAAATCCCCTTTACCACGAGCAGTACTTC. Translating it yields CASSLALRSENPLYHEQYF. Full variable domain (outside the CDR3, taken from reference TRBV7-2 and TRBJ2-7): GAGVSQSPSNKVTEKGKDVELRCDPISGHTALYWYRQSLGQGLEFLIYFQGNSAPDKSGLPSDRFSAERTGGSVSTLTIQRTQQEDSAVYLCASSLALRSENPLYHEQYFGPGTRLTVT.

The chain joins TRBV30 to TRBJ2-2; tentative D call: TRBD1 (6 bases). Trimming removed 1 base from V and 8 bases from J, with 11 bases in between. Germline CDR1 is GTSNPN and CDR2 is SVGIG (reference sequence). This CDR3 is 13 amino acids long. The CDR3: CAWSGGGRGELFF. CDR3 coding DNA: TGTGCCTGGAGTGGTGGGGGCCGGGGGGAGCTGTTTTTT.

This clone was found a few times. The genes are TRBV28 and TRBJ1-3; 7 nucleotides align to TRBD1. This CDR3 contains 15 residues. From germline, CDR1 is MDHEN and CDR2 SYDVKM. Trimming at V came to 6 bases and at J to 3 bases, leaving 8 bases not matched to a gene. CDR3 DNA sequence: TGTGCCAGCAGACAGACAGGGTCGATTGGAAACACCATATATTTT. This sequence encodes CASRQTGSIGNTIYF.

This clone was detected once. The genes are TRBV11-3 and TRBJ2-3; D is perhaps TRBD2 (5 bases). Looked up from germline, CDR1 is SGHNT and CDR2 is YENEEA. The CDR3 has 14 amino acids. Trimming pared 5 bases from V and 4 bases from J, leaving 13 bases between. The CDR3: CASSPRNSADTQYF. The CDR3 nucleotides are TGTGCCAGCAGCCCTCGTAATAGCGCAGATACGCAGTATTTT.

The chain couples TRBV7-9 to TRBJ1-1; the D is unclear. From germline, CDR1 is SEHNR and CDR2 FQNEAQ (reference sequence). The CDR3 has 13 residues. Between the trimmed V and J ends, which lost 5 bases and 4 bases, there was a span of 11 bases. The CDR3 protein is CASSAPGSTEAFF. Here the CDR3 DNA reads TGTGCCAGCAGCGCACCGGGAAGCACTGAAGCTTTCTTT.

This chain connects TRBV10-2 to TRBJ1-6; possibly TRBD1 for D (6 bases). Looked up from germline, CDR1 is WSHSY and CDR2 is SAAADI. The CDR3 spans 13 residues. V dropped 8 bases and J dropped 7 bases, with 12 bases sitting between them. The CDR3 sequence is CASQQGDNSPLHF. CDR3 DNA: TGCGCCAGCCAACAGGGTGACAATTCACCCCTCCACTTT.

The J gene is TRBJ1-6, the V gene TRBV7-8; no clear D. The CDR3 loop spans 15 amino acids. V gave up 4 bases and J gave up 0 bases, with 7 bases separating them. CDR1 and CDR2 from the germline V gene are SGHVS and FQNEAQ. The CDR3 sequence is CASSSYNSYNSPLHF. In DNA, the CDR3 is TGTGCCAGCAGCTCTTATAACTCCTATAATTCACCCCTCCACTTT.

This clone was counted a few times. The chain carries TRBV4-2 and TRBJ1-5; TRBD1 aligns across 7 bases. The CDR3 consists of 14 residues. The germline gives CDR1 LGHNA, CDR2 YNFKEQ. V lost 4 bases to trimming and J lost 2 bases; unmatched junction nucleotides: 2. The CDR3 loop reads CASSPTGGNQPQHF. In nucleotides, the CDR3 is TGTGCCAGCAGCCCCACAGGGGGCAATCAGCCCCAGCATTTT.

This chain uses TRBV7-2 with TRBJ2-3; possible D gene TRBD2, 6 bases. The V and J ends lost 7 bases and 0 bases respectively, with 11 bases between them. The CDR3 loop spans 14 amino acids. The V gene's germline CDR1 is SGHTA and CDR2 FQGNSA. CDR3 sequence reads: CASTRDLSTDTQYF. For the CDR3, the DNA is TGTGCCAGCACCAGGGACTTGAGCACAGATACGCAGTATTTT.

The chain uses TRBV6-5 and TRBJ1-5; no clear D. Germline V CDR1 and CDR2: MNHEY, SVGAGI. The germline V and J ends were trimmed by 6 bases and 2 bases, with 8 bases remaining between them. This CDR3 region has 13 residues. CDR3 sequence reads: CASRAIGNQPQHF. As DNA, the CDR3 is TGTGCCAGCAGGGCCATTGGCAATCAGCCCCAGCATTTT.

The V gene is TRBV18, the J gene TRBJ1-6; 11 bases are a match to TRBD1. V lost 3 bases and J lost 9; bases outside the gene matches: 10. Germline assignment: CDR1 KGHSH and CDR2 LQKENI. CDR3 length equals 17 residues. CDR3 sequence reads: CASSPTIGTGGSSPLHF. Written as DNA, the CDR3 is TGTGCCAGCTCACCTACCATAGGGACAGGGGGGAGTTCACCCCTCCACTTT.

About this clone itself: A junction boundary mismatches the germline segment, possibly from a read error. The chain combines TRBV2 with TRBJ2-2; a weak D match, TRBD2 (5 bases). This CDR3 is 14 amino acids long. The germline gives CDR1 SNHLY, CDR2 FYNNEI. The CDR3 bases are TGTGCCAGCAGTGGAGCACCGAACCCCGGGGAGCCGTTTTTT. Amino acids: CASSGAPNPGEPFF. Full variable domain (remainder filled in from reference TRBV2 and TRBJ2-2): EPEVTQTPSHQVTQMGQEVILRCVPISNHLYFYWYRQILGQKVEFLVSFYNNEISEKSEIFDDQFSVERPDGSNFTLKIRSTKLEDSAMYFCASSGAPNPGEPFFGEGSRLTVL.

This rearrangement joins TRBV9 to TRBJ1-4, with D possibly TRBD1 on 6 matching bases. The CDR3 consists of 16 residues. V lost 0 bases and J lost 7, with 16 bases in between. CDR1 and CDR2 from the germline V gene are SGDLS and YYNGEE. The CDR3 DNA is TGTGCCAGCAGCGTAGGACCAGGGGTTGGAGGTGAAAAACTGTTTTTT. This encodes CASSVGPGVGGEKLFF. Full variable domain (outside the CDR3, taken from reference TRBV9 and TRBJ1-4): DSGVTQTPKHLITATGQRVTLRCSPRSGDLSVYWYQQSLDQGLQFLIQYYNGEERAKGNILERFSAQQFPDLHSELNLSSLELGDSALYFCASSVGPGVGGEKLFFGSGTQLSVL.

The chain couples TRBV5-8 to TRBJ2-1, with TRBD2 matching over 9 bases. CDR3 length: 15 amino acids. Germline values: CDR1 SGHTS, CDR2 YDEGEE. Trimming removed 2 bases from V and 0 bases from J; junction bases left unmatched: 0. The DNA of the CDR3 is TGTGCCAGCAGCTTTAGCGGGGGCTCCTACAATGAGCAGTTCTTC. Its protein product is CASSFSGGSYNEQFF.